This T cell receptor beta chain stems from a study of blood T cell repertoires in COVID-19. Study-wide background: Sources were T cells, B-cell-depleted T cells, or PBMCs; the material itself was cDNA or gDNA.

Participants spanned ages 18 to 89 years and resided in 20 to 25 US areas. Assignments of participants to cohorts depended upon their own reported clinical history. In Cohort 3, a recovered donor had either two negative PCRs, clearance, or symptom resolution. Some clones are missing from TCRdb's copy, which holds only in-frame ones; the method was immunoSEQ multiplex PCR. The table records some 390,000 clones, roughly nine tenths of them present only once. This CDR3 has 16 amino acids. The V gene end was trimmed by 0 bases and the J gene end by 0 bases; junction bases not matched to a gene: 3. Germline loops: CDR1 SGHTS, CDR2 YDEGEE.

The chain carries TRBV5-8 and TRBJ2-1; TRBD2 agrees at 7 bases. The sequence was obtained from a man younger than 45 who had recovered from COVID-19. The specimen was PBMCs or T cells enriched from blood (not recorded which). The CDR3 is CASSLVGGSSYNEQFF. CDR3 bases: TGTGCCAGCAGCTTGGTTGGCGGGAGCTCCTACAATGAGCAGTTCTTC.